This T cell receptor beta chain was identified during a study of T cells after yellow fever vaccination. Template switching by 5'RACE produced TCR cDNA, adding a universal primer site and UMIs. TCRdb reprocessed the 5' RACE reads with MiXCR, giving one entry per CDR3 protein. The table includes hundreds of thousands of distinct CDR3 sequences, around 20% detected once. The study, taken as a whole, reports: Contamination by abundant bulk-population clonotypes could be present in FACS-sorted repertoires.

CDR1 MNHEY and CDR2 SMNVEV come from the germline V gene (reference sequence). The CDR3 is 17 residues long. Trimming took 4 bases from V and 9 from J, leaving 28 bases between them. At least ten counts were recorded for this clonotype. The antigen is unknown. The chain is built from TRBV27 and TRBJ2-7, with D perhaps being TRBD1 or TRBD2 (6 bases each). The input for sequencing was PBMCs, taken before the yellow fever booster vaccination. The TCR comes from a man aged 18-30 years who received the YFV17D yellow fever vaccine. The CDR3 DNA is TGTGCCAGCAGTTCTTTGGTGGGGGGCTACCATACCACCCGGCAGTACTTC. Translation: CASSSLVGGYHTTRQYF.